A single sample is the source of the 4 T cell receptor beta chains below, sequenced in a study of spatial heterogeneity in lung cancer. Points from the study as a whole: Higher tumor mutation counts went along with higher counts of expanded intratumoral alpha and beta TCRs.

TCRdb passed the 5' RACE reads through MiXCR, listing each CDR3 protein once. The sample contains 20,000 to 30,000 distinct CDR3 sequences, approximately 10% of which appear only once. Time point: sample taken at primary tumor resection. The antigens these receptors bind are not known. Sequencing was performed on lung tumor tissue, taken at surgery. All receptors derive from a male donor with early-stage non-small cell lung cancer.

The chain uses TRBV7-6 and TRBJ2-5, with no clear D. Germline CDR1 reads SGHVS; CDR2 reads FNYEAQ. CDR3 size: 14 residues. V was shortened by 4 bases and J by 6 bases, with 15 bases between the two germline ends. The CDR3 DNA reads TGTGCCAGCAGCTGGACGGAAACTTTGCAGACCCAGTACTTC. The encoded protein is CASSWTETLQTQYF.

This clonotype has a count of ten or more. Here the CDR3 reads CASSPSPGQGYNEQFF. CDR3 DNA sequence: TGTGCCAGCAGTCCTTCTCCGGGACAGGGATACAATGAGCAGTTCTTC. The chain has TRBV12-3 or TRBV12-4 and TRBJ2-1; 9 bases line up with TRBD1. This CDR3 is built from 16 residues. The J segment lost 4 bases and the V segment lost 5 bases, leaving 9 bases of the junction unmatched.

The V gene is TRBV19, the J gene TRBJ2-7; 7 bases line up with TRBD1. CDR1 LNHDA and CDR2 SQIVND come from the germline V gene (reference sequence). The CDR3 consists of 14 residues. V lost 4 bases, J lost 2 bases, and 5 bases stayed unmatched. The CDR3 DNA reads TGTGCCAGTAGTAGGACAGGTTTCACCTACGAGCAGTACTTC. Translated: CASSRTGFTYEQYF.

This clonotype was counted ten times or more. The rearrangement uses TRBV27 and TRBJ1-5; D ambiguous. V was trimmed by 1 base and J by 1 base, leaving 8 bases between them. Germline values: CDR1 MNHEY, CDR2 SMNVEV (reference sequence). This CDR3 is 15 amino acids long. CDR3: CASSLLRQSNQPQHF. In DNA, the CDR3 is TGTGCCAGCAGTTTATTACGGCAGAGCAATCAGCCCCAGCATTTT.